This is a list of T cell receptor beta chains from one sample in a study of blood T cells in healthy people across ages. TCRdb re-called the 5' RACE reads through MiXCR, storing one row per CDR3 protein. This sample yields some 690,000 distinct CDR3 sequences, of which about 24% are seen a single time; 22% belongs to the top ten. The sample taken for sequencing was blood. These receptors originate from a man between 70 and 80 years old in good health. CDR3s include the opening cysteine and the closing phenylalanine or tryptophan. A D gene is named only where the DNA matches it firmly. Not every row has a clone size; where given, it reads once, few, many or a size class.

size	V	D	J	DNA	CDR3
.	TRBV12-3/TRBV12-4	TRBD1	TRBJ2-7	TGTGCCAGCCGGGACAGGTTTGGAGAGCAGTACTTC	CASRDRFGEQYF
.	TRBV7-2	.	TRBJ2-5	TGTGCCAGCATCCTCACTCCAGAAGAGACCCAGTACTTC	CASILTPEETQYF
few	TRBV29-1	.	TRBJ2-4	TGCAGCGTGACCCACCGCCTAGCCAAAAACATTCAGTACTTC	CSVTHRLAKNIQYF
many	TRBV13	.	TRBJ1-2	TGTGCCAGCAGCTTAGGGGCAGGGAGCTATGGCTACACCTTC	CASSLGAGSYGYTF
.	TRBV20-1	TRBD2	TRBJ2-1	TGCAGTGCTAGAGACGCTAGCGGGGCCTACAATGAGCAGTTCTTC	CSARDASGAYNEQFF
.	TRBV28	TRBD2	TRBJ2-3	TGTGCCAGCAGACTCTCTCTAGCGGGGGGCACAGATACGCAGTATTTT	CASRLSLAGGTDTQYF
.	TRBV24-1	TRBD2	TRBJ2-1	TGTGCCACCAGTGATCAACAACGACTAGCGGGAAATAATGAGCAGTTCTTC	CATSDQQRLAGNNEQFF
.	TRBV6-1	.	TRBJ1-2	TGTGCCAGCACCACAGGGTTTGGCTACACCTTC	CASTTGFGYTF
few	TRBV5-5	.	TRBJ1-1	TGTGCCAGCAGCTTATGGGGGCCCGTCACTGAAGCTTTCTTT	CASSLWGPVTEAFF
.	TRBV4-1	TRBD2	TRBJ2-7	TGCGCCAGCAGCCAAGGGACGGGAGGCACCTACGAGCAGTACTTC	CASSQGTGGTYEQYF
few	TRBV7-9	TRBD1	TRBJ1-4	TGTGCCAGCAGCCCTTATGGACAGGTCAATGAAAAACTGTTTTTT	CASSPYGQVNEKLFF
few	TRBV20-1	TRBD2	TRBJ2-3	TGCAGTGCTAGAATGAGACTAGCGGGAAGCACAGATACGCAGTATTTT	CSARMRLAGSTDTQYF
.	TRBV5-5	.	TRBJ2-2	TGTGCCAGCAGCTCACCAGGGATGGAGGAGCTGTTTTTT	CASSSPGMEELFF
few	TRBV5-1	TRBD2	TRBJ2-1	TGCGCCAGCAGCTTTACTAGCGGGGTAAGCTCCTACAATGAGCAGTTCTTC	CASSFTSGVSSYNEQFF
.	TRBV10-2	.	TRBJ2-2	TGCGCCAGCGTAGACCTTACCGGGGAGCTGTTTTTT	CASVDLTGELFF
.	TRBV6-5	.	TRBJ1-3	TGTGCCAGCATATCAGCCTCTGGAAACACCATATATTTT	CASISASGNTIYF
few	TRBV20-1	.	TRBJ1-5	TGCAGTGCTAGAGATACCAGGGTTGAGCCCCAGCATTTT	CSARDTRVEPQHF
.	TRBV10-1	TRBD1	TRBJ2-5	TGCGCCAGCAGTGAGTCGCAACAGGGGTTAGAGACCCAGTACTTC	CASSESQQGLETQYF
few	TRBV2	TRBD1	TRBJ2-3	TGTGCCAGCAGTGATCAGGGGGCTCGCGGAGATACGCAGTATTTT	CASSDQGARGDTQYF
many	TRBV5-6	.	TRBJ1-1	TGTGCCAGCACCCAAGTACGTTTGAGCACTGAAGCTTTCTTT	CASTQVRLSTEAFF
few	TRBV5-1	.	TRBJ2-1	TGTGCCAGCAGCTTACAGGGGGGGTCCTACAATGAGCAGTTCTTC	CASSLQGGSYNEQFF
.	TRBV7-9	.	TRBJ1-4	TGTGCCAGCAGCTTTGGTGGGACGGTTAATGAAAAACTGTTTTTT	CASSFGGTVNEKLFF
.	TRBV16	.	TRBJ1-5	TGTGCCAGCAGCGTCGACGGGTTTAATCAGCCCCAGCATTTT	CASSVDGFNQPQHF
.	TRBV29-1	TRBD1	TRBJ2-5	TGCAGCGTTGAGGGGACAGGGGGATCAGAGACCCAGTACTTC	CSVEGTGGSETQYF
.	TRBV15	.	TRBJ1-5	TGTGCCACCCGCACAGGGAATCAGCCCCAGCATTTT	CATRTGNQPQHF
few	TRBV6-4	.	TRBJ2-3	TGTGCCAGCAGTCCCCGGGTACCAGATACGCAGTATTTT	CASSPRVPDTQYF
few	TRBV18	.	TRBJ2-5	TGTGCCAGCTCACCGCTGCAAGACAAGCAAGAGACCCAGTACTTC	CASSPLQDKQETQYF
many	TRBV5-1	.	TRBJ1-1	TGCGCCAGCAGCTTTTGGTCGGCCGGGGACACTGAAGCTTTCTTT	CASSFWSAGDTEAFF
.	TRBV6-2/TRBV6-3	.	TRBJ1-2	TGTGCCAGCAGTTACGTCGGCGGTAACGTGGGCTGCACCTTC	CASSYVGGNVGCTF
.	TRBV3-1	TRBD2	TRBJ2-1	TGTGCCAGCAGCCAACTTAGCGGGGGATACAATGAGCAGTTCTTC	CASSQLSGGYNEQFF
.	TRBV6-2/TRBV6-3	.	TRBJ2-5	TGTGCCAGCTCCCCTTCGAGGCCCCAAGAGACCCAGTACTTC	CASSPSRPQETQYF
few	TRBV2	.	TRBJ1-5	TGTGCCAGCAGTGATCGTGGTGTATATACCCAGCATTTT	CASSDRGVYTQHF
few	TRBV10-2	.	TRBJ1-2	TGCGCCAGCAGTTGGGGGATCGAGGACTATGGCTACACCTTC	CASSWGIEDYGYTF
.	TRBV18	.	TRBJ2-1	TGTGCCAGCTCACCTTCATCACGACAAAACAATGAGCAGTTCTTC	CASSPSSRQNNEQFF
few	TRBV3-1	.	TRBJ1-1	TGTGCCAGCAGGGATGCAGGAATTTGGTCTGAAGCTTTCTTT	CASRDAGIWSEAFF
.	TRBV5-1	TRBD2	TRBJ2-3	TGCGCCAGCAGCTTGGCCGCGGTGAGCGGGGGGGCACCTAATACGCAGTATTTT	CASSLAAVSGGAPNTQYF
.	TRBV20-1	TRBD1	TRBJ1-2	TGCAGTGCTACCGGGGACAGGGGGCTCGGCTACACCTTC	CSATGDRGLGYTF
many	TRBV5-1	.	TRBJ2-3	TGCGCCAGCAGCTTGGTTGCGGGGTCAGATACGCAGTATTTT	CASSLVAGSDTQYF
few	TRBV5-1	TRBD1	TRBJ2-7	TGCGCCAGCAGCTCCGCCGGGACAGGGGCCTACGAGCAGTACTTC	CASSSAGTGAYEQYF
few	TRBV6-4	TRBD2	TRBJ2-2	TGTGCCAGCAGTGACAGGGCTAGCGGAAACACCGGGGAGCTGTTTTTT	CASSDRASGNTGELFF
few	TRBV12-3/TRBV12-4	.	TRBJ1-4	TGTGCCAGCAGTTTTGGTGTCTCTAATGAAAAACTGTTTTTT	CASSFGVSNEKLFF
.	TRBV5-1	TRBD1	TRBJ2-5	TGCGCCAGCAGCTTTGAGGGACAGCGAAAGTACTTC	CASSFEGQRKYF